The clone carrying this TCR beta chain was recorded a few times. Under 3 months was the duration of disease in ophthalmopathy patients, who also had a Clinical Activity Score of at least 3 and a NOSPECS grade of at least 4. The record originates from a study of T cells in Graves' hyperthyroidism and ophthalmopathy. The length of the CDR3 is 14 residues. Unmatched junction bases numbered 6, after V lost 6 bases and J lost 3 bases. Germline V lookup: CDR1 LNHDA, CDR2 SQIVND (reference sequence). RNA transcripts were the template for amplifying TCR beta CDR3 regions. Using the HTBI primer set, a first-round RT-PCR was run on the TCR CDR3. One entry per CDR3 protein results from TCRdb running MiXCR on the multiplex PCR reads. Of approximately 380,000 distinct CDR3 sequences in the sample, approximately 17% were seen once.

The material sequenced was blood. The TCR comes from a man younger than 35 with Graves' ophthalmopathy. This chain uses TRBV19 with TRBJ1-1; 8 bases map to TRBD1. The CDR3 region is CASRTDRGDTEAFF. In DNA form, the CDR3 reads TGTGCCAGTAGGACCGACAGGGGAGACACTGAAGCTTTCTTT.